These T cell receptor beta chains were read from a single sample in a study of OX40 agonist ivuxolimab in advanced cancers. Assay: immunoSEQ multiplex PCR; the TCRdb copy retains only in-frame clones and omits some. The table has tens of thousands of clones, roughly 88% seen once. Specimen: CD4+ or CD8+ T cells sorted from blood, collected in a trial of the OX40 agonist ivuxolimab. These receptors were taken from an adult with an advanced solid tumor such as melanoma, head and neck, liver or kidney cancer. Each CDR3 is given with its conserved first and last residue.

CSVESRNSGNTIYF	TRBV29-1
CASSKTGHQETQYF	TRBV19
CASSSPDRVHYGYTF	TRBV5-1
CASSQRKGAGDTIYF	TRBV4-1
CASSLGRIYEQYF	TRBV7-2
CASSVNPVTTNEKLFF	TRBV5-5
CASSFGSTYGYTF	TRBV5-1
CASSPQGLPGNTIYF	TRBV28
CASMAANYGYTF	TRBV6-5
CASRATGEGWGYTF	TRBV27
CASPCVVGPGGGLGEQYF	TRBV9
CASSLLFDTEAFF	TRBV5-6
CASSPGQGADTQYF	TRBV19
CASSLGGLVGSDTQYF	TRBV5-8
CASSLDLATRSGNTIYF	TRBV11-2
CASSLSGAAYNEQFF	TRBV5-4
CASSALGTDYEQYF	TRBV19
CATSRDLDRGGNTIYF	TRBV15
CASSAGLAGLNEQFF	TRBV9
CASSAQDSFIDTEAFF	TRBV9
CASSLDRVYEQYF	TRBV11-2
CASSPSSGTGGNEQFF	TRBV5-4
CASTNRLGMTSGSSYNEQFF	TRBV18
CASSLVGGTDTQYF	TRBV11-2
CASSEHGGAGSYNEQFF	TRBV6-1
CASSLKAGGRTDTQYF	TRBV7-3
CASSLFSGSREQYF	TRBV11-2
CASGWAQGGNQPQHF	TRBV6-1
CASTPTGGSYEQYF	TRBV6-1
CASSQGQGRNQPQHF	TRBV4-2
CASSTQGRDEQYF	TRBV6-5
CASRGQGAGDTQYF	TRBV7-3
CASSSGGPNYGYTF	TRBV7-8
CASSLGLTTYNEQFF	TRBV5-1
CASSEGLAGGTDTQYF	TRBV19
CASWGGYEQYF	TRBV6-5
CASTGRTGGVSPLHF	TRBV6-1
CASSSPSGETQYF	TRBV7-3
CASRDGAGANVLTF	TRBV14
CASGGSLRRVHYEQYF	TRBV11-2
CASSKELRGQGNSPLHF	TRBV7-9
CASSLFRTYENSPLHF	TRBV5-6
CASSEYLGTPYEQYF	TRBV6-1
CASSLGGLAGASETQYF	TRBV5-1
CASSVLGSYEQYF	TRBV6-1
CATSLSGLNLYEQYF	TRBV15
CASSSGTDNSPLHF	TRBV5-1